This TCR beta chain was profiled in a study of T cells in Graves' hyperthyroidism and ophthalmopathy. Study-level background: The authors collected peripheral blood at initial diagnosis, before any treatment.

A note on this clonotype: Relative to the germline gene, one junction end is altered; a read error may explain this.

The CDR3 has 21 amino acids. CDR1 is MNHNS, CDR2 SASEGT, per germline. The TCR beta CDR3 regions underwent amplification using RNA transcripts as the source. During a first-round RT-PCR of the TCR CDR3, the HTBI primer set was used. TCRdb processed the multiplex PCR reads anew with MiXCR; each CDR3 protein has one entry. The table has about 600,000 distinct CDR3 sequences, more than 15% seen once. This clonotype originated in a woman between 40 and 50 years old with Graves' ophthalmopathy. This chain connects TRBV6-1 to TRBJ2-1; 16 bases align to TRBD2. Input material: blood. The CDR3 is CASSGPGTSGGAPVSYNEQFF. Here the CDR3 DNA reads TGCGCCAGCAGTGGCCCCGGGACTAGCGGGGGGGCCCCGGTCTCCTACAATGAGCAGTTCTTC.